Presented here are 5 T cell receptor beta chains from one specimen sequenced in a study of T cell responses to AZD1222 COVID-19 vaccine. Some clones are missing from TCRdb's copy, which holds only in-frame ones; the method was immunoSEQ multiplex PCR. There are 80,000 or so clones in the sample; about 93% occur only once, and 3.5% to 5% lies in the top ten. The sequenced sample was peripheral blood, obtained on day 0 of MenACWY control vaccination. The origin of the receptors is an adult in good health.

This rearrangement joins TRBV2 to TRBJ2-2; D is undetermined. V was trimmed by 7 bases and J by 3 bases, leaving 9 bases between them. CDR1 and CDR2 from the germline V gene are SNHLY and FYNNEI. The CDR3 has 13 residues. The CDR3 reads CASNPDYTGELFF. The CDR3 coding sequence is TGTGCCAGCAACCCCGACTACACCGGGGAGCTGTTTTTT.

The chain recombines TRBV5-1 with TRBJ1-2; 9 nucleotides match TRBD1. V shed 4 bases, J shed 4 bases, and the junction held 5 bases outside the gene matches. This CDR3 contains 14 residues. Germline CDR1 is SGHRS and CDR2 is YFSETQ. DNA for the CDR3: TGCGCCAGCAGCCCACCGGGACAGGGCTATGGCTACACCTTC. Translated: CASSPPGQGYGYTF.

This clone has only a few counts. The chain has TRBV20-1 and TRBJ2-1; D call uncertain. The CDR3 covers 9 residues. V gave up 3 bases and J gave up 6 bases, with 0 bases separating them. Germline values: CDR1 DFQATT, CDR2 SNEGSKA (reference sequence). The CDR3 coding sequence is TGCAGTGCTAGCAATGAGCAGTTCTTC. Translated, it gives CSASNEQFF.

V gene TRBV5-5 combines with J gene TRBJ2-7; perhaps TRBD2 as D (5 bases). This CDR3 has 13 residues. The ends were cut back, 6 bases at V and 6 bases at J, with 16 bases in the middle. Germline CDR1 and CDR2: SGHKS and YYEKEE (reference sequence). CDR3 amino acids: CASTRDPSGEQYF. The CDR3 nucleotides read TGTGCCAGCACCCGGGATCCTTCCGGCGAGCAGTACTTC.

The V gene is TRBV25-1, the J gene TRBJ1-1; D remains unclear. CDR1 MGHDK and CDR2 SYGVNS come from the germline V gene. The CDR3 contains 11 residues. Trimming shortened V by 7 bases and J by 0 bases, and 3 bases separated the two germline ends. The chain's CDR3 is CASKMNTEAFF. In DNA, the CDR3 is TGTGCCAGCAAGATGAACACTGAAGCTTTCTTT.